Listed below are T cell receptor beta chains from one sample, sequenced in a study of blood T cell repertoires in COVID-19. The method was immunoSEQ multiplex PCR; TCRdb's version includes in-frame clones alone and lacks a portion of them. Here the sample spans roughly 390,000 clones, around 87% being singletons. The sequenced sample consisted of peripheral blood. All receptors come from a woman in her twenties or thirties with COVID-19, enrolled during active disease. Both conserved end residues are part of each CDR3. Fields, in order: D gene, clone size, V gene, J gene, CDR3 DNA, CDR3 protein. D genes are given only for firm matches. Clone size appears in some rows only: once, few, many, or a class for an expanded clone.

TRBD2,-,TRBV29-1,TRBJ2-1,TGCAGCGTACCGAGAGCGGGAGGGCCTTTTGAGCAGTTCTTC,CSVPRAGGPFEQFF
-,-,TRBV18,TRBJ2-7,TGTGCCAGCTCACCACCGAACGGTTCCCCCTACGAGCAGTACTTC,CASSPPNGSPYEQYF
TRBD1,-,TRBV4-1,TRBJ1-3,TGCGCCAGCAGCAGAGACAGGGCTGGAAACACCATATATTTT,CASSRDRAGNTIYF
TRBD1,-,TRBV10-2,TRBJ2-7,TGCGCCAGCAGTGAGTCATGGACAGGGGTCCACGAGCAGTACTTC,CASSESWTGVHEQYF
-,once,TRBV6-6,TRBJ2-7,TGTGCCAGCAGTTACCGCGGGAATCCCTACGAGCAGTACTTC,CASSYRGNPYEQYF
-,once,TRBV6-5,TRBJ1-5,TGTGCCAGCAGTTACGGGCAGAAGGAGCCCCAGCATTTT,CASSYGQKEPQHF
TRBD1,-,TRBV4-1,TRBJ1-2,TGCGCCAGCAGCCCCAACTGGGGGGACAGGGCTGAAACGCTCTACTATGGCTACACCTTC,CASSPNWGDRAETLYYGYTF
TRBD1,-,TRBV7-2,TRBJ1-5,TGTGCCAGCAGTCGGGACAGGGCTAATCAGCCCCAGCATTTT,CASSRDRANQPQHF
TRBD2,-,TRBV6-5,TRBJ2-7,TGTGCCAGCAGTCAGGGACTAGCGGAATCCTACGAGCAGTACTTC,CASSQGLAESYEQYF
TRBD1,-,TRBV7-9,TRBJ1-1,TGTGCCAGCAGCTTCCTCGACAGGGCCAACACTGAAGCTTTCTTT,CASSFLDRANTEAFF
TRBD2,once,TRBV18,TRBJ2-3,TGTGCCAGCTCACCATTCCCTAGCGGGACGGGGAGTGTTAGCACAGATACGCAGTATTTT,CASSPFPSGTGSVSTDTQYF
-,-,TRBV29-1,TRBJ2-2,TGCAGCTCTTTAAATACCGGGGAGCTGTTTTTT,CSSLNTGELFF
-,-,TRBV7-6,TRBJ2-7,TGTGCCAGCAGCTTAGAACGGACAGTTATCTACGAGCAGTACTTC,CASSLERTVIYEQYF
-,-,TRBV13,TRBJ2-7,TGTGCCAGCAGCCAACGGGACTTCTCCTACGAGCAGTACTTC,CASSQRDFSYEQYF
TRBD1,-,TRBV12-3/TRBV12-4,TRBJ1-1,TGTGCCAGCAGTTTTACAGGGGACACTGAAGCTTTCTTT,CASSFTGDTEAFF
-,once,TRBV10-2,TRBJ1-3,TGCGCCACCGGGGACTCTGGAAACACCATATATTTT,CATGDSGNTIYF
-,many,TRBV4-2,TRBJ1-1,TGTGCCAGCAGCCAAGTCGAGGGGGGGAGCACTGAAGCTTTCTTT,CASSQVEGGSTEAFF
TRBD2,-,TRBV2,TRBJ2-1,TGTGCCAGCAAGGGACTAGCGGGAGACGCCTACAATGAGCAGTTCTTC,CASKGLAGDAYNEQFF
-,-,TRBV28,TRBJ2-6,TGTGCCAGCAGTTTATCCGCGGCTGGGGCCAACGTCCTGACTTTC,CASSLSAAGANVLTF
-,once,TRBV7-9,TRBJ2-1,TGTGCCAGCAGCCAGACTAGTTTGGAGCAGTTCTTC,CASSQTSLEQFF
-,-,TRBV5-8,TRBJ2-2,TGTGCCAGCAAATTCGGGTCCGCGAACACCGGGGAGCTGTTTTTT,CASKFGSANTGELFF
TRBD2,-,TRBV5-4,TRBJ2-1,TGTGCCAGCAGGATGGGGACTAGCGACTACAATGAGCAGTTCTTC,CASRMGTSDYNEQFF
-,few,TRBV4-2,TRBJ2-7,TGTGCCAGCAGCCAAGAGTACTCCTACGAGCAGTACTTC,CASSQEYSYEQYF
TRBD2,-,TRBV24-1,TRBJ2-2,TGTGCCACCAGTGGTAATAGCGGGAGTGTCGGGGAGCTGTTTTTT,CATSGNSGSVGELFF
TRBD1,-,TRBV7-6,TRBJ1-6,TGTGCCAGCAGCTTACGGACAGGGATGTATGATTCACCCCTCCACTTT,CASSLRTGMYDSPLHF
TRBD2,-,TRBV5-1,TRBJ2-1,TGCGCCAGCAGCTTGACTAGCGGCCACTCCTACAATGAGCAGTTCTTC,CASSLTSGHSYNEQFF
TRBD1,-,TRBV5-4,TRBJ2-2,TGTGCCAGCAGCGGGGGACAGGTCGGGGAGCTGTTTTTT,CASSGGQVGELFF
-,many,TRBV28,TRBJ2-7,TGTGCCAGCAGCCCCCTGCCCTCCATCGGCTACGAGCAGTACTTC,CASSPLPSIGYEQYF